This T cell receptor beta chain stems from a study of T cell repertoires in cytomegalovirus infection. Points on this clonotype: Its target is not known.

The CDR3 length is 17 residues. The germline V gene has CDR1 WSHSY and CDR2 SAAADI. V dropped 3 bases and J dropped 0; count of bases not matched to a gene: 7. One entry per CDR3 protein results from TCRdb running MiXCR on the reads. The repertoire holds around 800,000 distinct CDR3 sequences, with around a third as singletons. This receptor was identified in a human donor in good health (CMV status not recorded). Some clones in this sample may be carry-over from other donors' samples. The rearrangement uses TRBV10-2 and TRBJ1-2; TRBD1 matches at 10 bases. The specimen comprised cultured CD8+ T cells from PBMCs, sampled from culture after CMV antigen stimulation. The CDR3: CASSELDRGRANYGYTF. CDR3 nucleotide sequence: TGCGCCAGCAGTGAATTGGACAGGGGGAGAGCTAACTATGGCTACACCTTC.